A selection of T cell receptor beta chains follows, all from one sample in a study of cytomegalovirus exposure and HLA in healthy donors. The table came from immunoSEQ multiplex PCR; TCRdb's copy has only in-frame clones and leaves some out. The data hold about 250,000 clones, with around nine tenths observed a single time. Sequenced sample: PBMCs. These receptors were obtained from a man aged 18 to 30 in good health and CMV-seronegative. Both conserved end residues are part of each CDR3. Fields, in order: D gene, J gene, V gene, clone size, CDR3 DNA, CDR3 protein. The D gene is left open where the match is weak. Clone size appears in some rows only: once, few, many, or a class for an expanded clone.

TRBD1 | TRBJ2-7 | TRBV2 | few | TGTGCCAGCCACGACGGGGGACAGGGTTGGGAGCAGTACTTC | CASHDGGQGWEQYF
TRBD1 | TRBJ2-1 | TRBV6-1 | - | TGTGCCAGCAGTGACGCGACAGGGACCATTAATGAGCAGTTCTTC | CASSDATGTINEQFF
- | TRBJ2-7 | TRBV4-2 | - | TGTGCCAGCAGGCTGCGGGATGATTCTTCCTACGAGCAGTACTTC | CASRLRDDSSYEQYF
- | TRBJ2-7 | TRBV11-2 | - | TGTGCCAGCAGCTTACGAGCGGACTACGAGCAGTACTTC | CASSLRADYEQYF
TRBD1 | TRBJ2-7 | TRBV4-3 | - | TGCGCCAGCAGTCTCGACAGGGAGTCCGAGCAGTACTTC | CASSLDRESEQYF
TRBD2 | TRBJ2-1 | TRBV6-5 | - | TGTGCCAGCACACCTAGCGGGGGCCATGAGCAGTTCTTC | CASTPSGGHEQFF
- | TRBJ1-5 | TRBV7-2 | - | TGTGCCAGCAGCTTAGTTTTGGTATCAGGCTATAGCAATCAGCCCCAGCATTTT | CASSLVLVSGYSNQPQHF
- | TRBJ1-2 | TRBV10-3 | - | TGTGCCATCGGTTCATCGGAGATCTATGGCTACACCTTC | CAIGSSEIYGYTF
- | TRBJ2-7 | TRBV6-1 | - | TGTGCCAGCTCTAATTACGGTACCTACGAGCAGTACTTC | CASSNYGTYEQYF
- | TRBJ2-7 | TRBV9 | - | TGTGCCAGCAGCGTAGGGGGGCCGAGCTCCTACGAGCAGTACTTC | CASSVGGPSSYEQYF
- | TRBJ1-3 | TRBV9 | - | TGTGCCAGCAGCGGACAGGATAACTTTGGAAACACCATATATTTT | CASSGQDNFGNTIYF
TRBD2 | TRBJ2-1 | TRBV6-1 | - | TGTGCCAGCAGCCTGAGCGGGGCCTCCTACAATGAGCAGTTCTTC | CASSLSGASYNEQFF
- | TRBJ1-1 | TRBV6-5 | - | TGTGCCAGCAGTTTGGGCAGGGTGAGCGAAGCTTTCTTT | CASSLGRVSEAFF
TRBD2 | TRBJ2-1 | TRBV2 | - | TGTGCCAGCAGCCAACTAGCGGGGGACTACAATGAGCAGTTCTTC | CASSQLAGDYNEQFF
- | TRBJ2-7 | TRBV4-1 | - | TGCGCCAGCAGCCGCGGGGTACCTGACGAGCAGTACTTC | CASSRGVPDEQYF
- | TRBJ1-1 | TRBV14 | - | TGTGCCAGCAGCAAAGGTCGGCGAGGGAACACTGAAGCTTTCTTT | CASSKGRRGNTEAFF
- | TRBJ2-3 | TRBV5-1 | - | TGCGCCAGCGACAAAGCGGGTTCTTCCACAGATACGCAGTATTTT | CASDKAGSSTDTQYF
- | TRBJ2-1 | TRBV5-6 | - | TGTGCCAGCAGCTTTTCCGACCGACTACTTGGTGATGAGCAGTTCTTC | CASSFSDRLLGDEQFF
TRBD2 | TRBJ2-7 | TRBV28 | few | TGTGCCAGCAGGCGGGAGATCTACGAGCAGTACTTC | CASRREIYEQYF
TRBD1 | TRBJ2-7 | TRBV23-1 | - | TGCGCCAGCAGTCAATCCGGACAGGGGCCTTCCTACGAGCAGTACTTC | CASSQSGQGPSYEQYF
- | TRBJ2-3 | TRBV7-2 | - | TGTGCCAGCCGGACTGCTAGCACAGATACGCAGTATTTT | CASRTASTDTQYF
TRBD2 | TRBJ2-2 | TRBV4-2 | - | TGTGCCAGCAGCCAAGATCCCGTAGCGGGAGGTTACACCGGGGAGCTGTTTTTT | CASSQDPVAGGYTGELFF
- | TRBJ2-3 | TRBV19 | - | TGTGCCAGTAGTTGGGGGACTAGCACAGATACGCAGTATTTT | CASSWGTSTDTQYF
- | TRBJ1-5 | TRBV28 | - | TGTGCCAGCAGTTTAGGCCAGTCGAATCAGCCCCAGCATTTT | CASSLGQSNQPQHF
- | TRBJ1-6 | TRBV4-3 | - | TGCGCCAGCAGCCAAGAATATCGGAATTCACCCCTCCACTTT | CASSQEYRNSPLHF
TRBD1 | TRBJ1-2 | TRBV4-1 | - | TGCGCCAGCAGCCAGGGGGGGACAGGACCTTCTGTTAACTATGGCTACACCTTC | CASSQGGTGPSVNYGYTF
- | TRBJ2-1 | TRBV29-1 | - | TGCAGCGTTGACCTTGGACTACTCGGGGGCAATGAGCAGTTCTTC | CSVDLGLLGGNEQFF
- | TRBJ2-3 | TRBV5-6 | - | TGTGCCAGAAGCCCAGGGCCAGTCTTTGATACGCAGTATTTT | CARSPGPVFDTQYF